Listed below are T cell receptor beta chains from one sample, sequenced in a study of cytomegalovirus exposure and HLA in healthy donors. Only in-frame clones appear in the TCRdb table, and some are missing; sequencing was by immunoSEQ multiplex PCR. The sample gives fewer than 250,000 clones, more than 70% of which show up once; approximately 5% is in the top ten. Sample: PBMCs. Every receptor here comes from a man in his thirties or forties in good health and CMV-seropositive. Both conserved end residues are part of each CDR3. A D gene is named only where the DNA matches it firmly. A row's size may be missing; if present it is once, few, many or a size class.

>TRBJ2-7|TRBV28|NA|NA|14
TGTGCCAGCAGTCCCTCGGGACTCGCCTACGAGCAGTACTTC
CASSPSGLAYEQYF
>TRBJ1-1|TRBV29-1|once|NA|14
TGCAGCGCGAGAGGGCCCACTGAGAACACTGAAGCTTTCTTT
CSARGPTENTEAFF
>TRBJ2-5|TRBV9|NA|NA|13
TGTGCCAGCAGCCCACGCCGGGAGGAGACCCAGTACTTC
CASSPRREETQYF
>TRBJ1-2|TRBV5-1|NA|NA|15
TGCGCCAGCAGCTTACAGGGCTTATACGACTATGGCTACACCTTC
CASSLQGLYDYGYTF
>TRBJ2-2|TRBV28|NA|NA|15
TGTGCCAGCAGTTTGGGGCCACACTACACCGGGGAGCTGTTTTTT
CASSLGPHYTGELFF
>TRBJ2-7|TRBV28|once|NA|12
TGTGCCAGCAGTTTACCTCTCGACGAGCAGTACTTC
CASSLPLDEQYF
>TRBJ2-5|TRBV9|few|NA|14
TGTGCCAGCAGCGTAGGAGCGGCCCAAGAGACCCAGTACTTC
CASSVGAAQETQYF
>TRBJ2-7|TRBV7-2|NA|TRBD2|15
TGTGCCAGCAGAGAGACTAGCGGGAGGCAATACGAGCAGTACTTC
CASRETSGRQYEQYF
>TRBJ2-7|TRBV28|NA|NA|13
TGTGCCAGCAGTTTGGGCAGCTCCTACGAGCAGTACTTC
CASSLGSSYEQYF
>TRBJ1-3|TRBV9|NA|NA|14
TGTGCCAGCAGCGCCGGGGGTTCTGGAAACACCATATATTTT
CASSAGGSGNTIYF
>TRBJ1-2|TRBV12-5|NA|NA|13
TGTGCTAGTGGGCCCGACAGCAACTATGGCTACACCTTC
CASGPDSNYGYTF
>TRBJ2-7|TRBV5-1|few|NA|14
TGCGCCAGCAGCCTAAGTCAACGGGGTTACGAGCAGTACTTC
CASSLSQRGYEQYF
>TRBJ2-7|TRBV6-1|NA|NA|15
TGTGCCAGCAGTGAAGCGGTCGGGGGAGGCTACGAGCAGTACTTC
CASSEAVGGGYEQYF